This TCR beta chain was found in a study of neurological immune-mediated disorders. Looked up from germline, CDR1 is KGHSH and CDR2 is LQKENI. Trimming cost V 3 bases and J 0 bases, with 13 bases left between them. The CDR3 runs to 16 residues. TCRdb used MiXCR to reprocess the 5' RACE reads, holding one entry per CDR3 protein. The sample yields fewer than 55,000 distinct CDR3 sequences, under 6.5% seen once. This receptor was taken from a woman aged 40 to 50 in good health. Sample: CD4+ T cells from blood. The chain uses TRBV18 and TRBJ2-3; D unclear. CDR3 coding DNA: TGTGCCAGCTCACCCTTCGACGCGGCTAGCACAGATACGCAGTATTTT. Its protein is CASSPFDAASTDTQYF.